This T cell receptor (beta chain) was captured by sequencing in a study of identical twins. Overall study results and limits: Carriage of fewer insertions was seen in abundant cord blood beta clonotypes, whereas memory repertoires showed none.

Points on this clonotype: Its antigen is still unknown.

A universal primer binding site was introduced by template switching. The final cDNA contained unique molecular identifiers. Using its own MiXCR run on the 5' RACE reads, TCRdb lists one record per CDR3 protein. The sample consists of approximately 350,000 distinct CDR3 sequences, approximately 13% of them appearing once. The CDR3 runs 12 residues. The V gene lost 2 bases and the J gene lost 4 bases, with 5 bases spanning the gap. The data also belong to a second study, concerning yellow fever vaccine responses in identical twins.

The chain has TRBV12-3 or TRBV12-4 and TRBJ1-1; D ambiguous. The receptor was derived from a woman aged 18-30 years in good health. The sequenced sample was CD8+ T cells sorted from blood. The CDR3 protein is CASSLMGTEAFF. The CDR3 nucleotides read TGTGCCAGCAGTTTAATGGGCACTGAAGCTTTCTTT.